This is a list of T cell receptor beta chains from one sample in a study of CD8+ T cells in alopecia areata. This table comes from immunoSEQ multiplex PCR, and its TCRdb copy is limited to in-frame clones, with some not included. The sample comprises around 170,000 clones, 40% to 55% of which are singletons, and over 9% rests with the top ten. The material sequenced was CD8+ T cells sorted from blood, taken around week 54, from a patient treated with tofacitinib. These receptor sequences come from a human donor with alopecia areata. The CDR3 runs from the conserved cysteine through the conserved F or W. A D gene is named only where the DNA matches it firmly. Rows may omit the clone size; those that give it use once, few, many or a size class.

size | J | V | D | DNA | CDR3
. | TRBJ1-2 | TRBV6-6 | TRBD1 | TGTGCCAGCAGTTACTCGATCCAGGGGGCCTATGGCTACACCTTC | CASSYSIQGAYGYTF
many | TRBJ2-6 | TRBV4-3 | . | TGCGCCAGCAGCACTGAAATGGGGGCTGGGGCCAACGTCCTGACTTTC | CASSTEMGAGANVLTF
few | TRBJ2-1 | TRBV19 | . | TGTGCCAGTAGTACCGACCCCTACAGTATATCCTACAATGAGCAGTTCTTC | CASSTDPYSISYNEQFF
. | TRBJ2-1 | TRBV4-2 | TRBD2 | TGTGCCAGCAGCCAAGGAGCGGGGGAGGCCTACAATGAGCAGTTCTTC | CASSQGAGEAYNEQFF
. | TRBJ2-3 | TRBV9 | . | TGTGCCAGCAGCACCAGGAGTAACACAGATACGCAGTATTTT | CASSTRSNTDTQYF
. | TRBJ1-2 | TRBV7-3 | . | TGTGCCAGCAGCCGGGACCATGGGGGTTATGGCTACACCTTC | CASSRDHGGYGYTF
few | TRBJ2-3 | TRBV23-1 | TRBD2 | TGCGCCAGGATCACTAGCGGGGGGGCCGGCACAGATACGCAGTATTTT | CARITSGGAGTDTQYF
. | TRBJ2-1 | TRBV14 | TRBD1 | TGTGCCAGCAGCCCCGACAGGGGAAGCTACAATGAGCAGTTCTTC | CASSPDRGSYNEQFF
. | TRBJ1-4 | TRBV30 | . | TGTGCCTGGAGTTCGGGAGGCGACAGACTGTTTTTT | CAWSSGGDRLFF
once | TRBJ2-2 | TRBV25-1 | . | TGTGCCAGCGGGGGGACAGAGAACACCGGGGAGCTGTTTTTT | CASGGTENTGELFF
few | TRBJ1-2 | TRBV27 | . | TGTGCCAGCAGTTTATCCCCGGACGGCTATGGCTACACCTTC | CASSLSPDGYGYTF
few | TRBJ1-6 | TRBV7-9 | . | TGTGCCAGCAGCCCCGGGGGAGGCTCCTATAATTCACCCCTCCACTTT | CASSPGGGSYNSPLHF
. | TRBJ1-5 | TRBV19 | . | TGTGCCAGTAGTATGGGGGACGCTCAGCCCCAGCATTTT | CASSMGDAQPQHF
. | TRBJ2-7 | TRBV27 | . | TGTGCCAGCAGTATCTCCGGCCGGCACCCCTACGAGCAGTACTTC | CASSISGRHPYEQYF
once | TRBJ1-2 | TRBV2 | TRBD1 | TGTGCCAGCAGTGAAGCGGTCAGGGGGATCTATGGCTACACCTTC | CASSEAVRGIYGYTF
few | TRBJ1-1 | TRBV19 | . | TGTGCCAGTAGTATCGGACAGATGAACACTGAAGCTTTCTTT | CASSIGQMNTEAFF
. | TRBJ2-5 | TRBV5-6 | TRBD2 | TGTGCCAGCAGCTTCCGGGGGGAAGGACAAGAGACCCAGTACTTC | CASSFRGEGQETQYF
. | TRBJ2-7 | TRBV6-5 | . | TGTGCCAGCAGTTCGGCCGGCACCTACGAGCAGTACTTC | CASSSAGTYEQYF
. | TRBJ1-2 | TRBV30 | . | TGTGCCTGGACCTCGGTCTCAAACTATGGCTACACCTTC | CAWTSVSNYGYTF
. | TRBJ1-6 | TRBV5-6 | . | TGTGCCAGCAGCCCCGGTGTGTATTCACCCCTCCACTTT | CASSPGVYSPLHF
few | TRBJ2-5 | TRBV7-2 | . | TGTGCCAGCGGCGTTATAGAGGTTAGCGAGACCCAGTACTTC | CASGVIEVSETQYF
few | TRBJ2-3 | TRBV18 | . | TGTGCCAGCTCACGCCGGGAGCACACAGATACGCAGTATTTT | CASSRREHTDTQYF